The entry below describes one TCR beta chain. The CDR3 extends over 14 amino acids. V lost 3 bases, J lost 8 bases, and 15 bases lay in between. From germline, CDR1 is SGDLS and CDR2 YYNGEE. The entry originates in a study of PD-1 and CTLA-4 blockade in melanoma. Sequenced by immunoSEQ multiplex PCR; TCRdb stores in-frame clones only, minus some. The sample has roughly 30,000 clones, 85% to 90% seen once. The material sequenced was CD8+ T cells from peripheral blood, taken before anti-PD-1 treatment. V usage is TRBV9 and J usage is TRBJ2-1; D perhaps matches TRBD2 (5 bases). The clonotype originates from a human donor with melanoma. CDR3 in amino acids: CASSAGLAGDEQFF. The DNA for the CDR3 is TGTGCCAGCAGCGCCGGGCTAGCCGGCGATGAGCAGTTCTTC.